A selection of T cell receptor beta chains follows, all from one sample in a study of shared clonotypes between healthy human individuals. Some clones are missing from TCRdb's copy, which holds only in-frame ones; the method was immunoSEQ multiplex PCR. The sample contains roughly 490,000 clones, about 82% of which appear only once. Specimen: PBMCs. Every receptor here comes from a woman in her thirties or forties in good health. Some clones in this sample may be carry-over from other donors' samples. Each CDR3 is given with its conserved first and last residue. The D gene is left open where the match is weak. Some rows have no size entry. The others give once, few or many, or a class for an expanded clone.

D	J	V	size	DNA	CDR3
.	TRBJ2-2	TRBV28	.	TGTGCCAGCAGTTTCCGCCTCTTTGGCGGGGAGCTGTTTTTT	CASSFRLFGGELFF
TRBD2	TRBJ2-7	TRBV6-5	.	TGTGCCAGCAGTTTACAGCGGGAGAGGTACGAGCAGTACTTC	CASSLQRERYEQYF
.	TRBJ2-5	TRBV28	.	TGTGCCAGCAGCCCCCTTACAGGGAACCAAGAGACCCAGTACTTC	CASSPLTGNQETQYF
TRBD1	TRBJ2-7	TRBV5-1	.	TGCGCCAGCCGGGGGACAGGCTCCTACGAGCAGTACTTC	CASRGTGSYEQYF
.	TRBJ2-1	TRBV7-8	.	TGTGCCAGCAGCACTCGGGACTGGCCCTACAATGAGCAGTTCTTC	CASSTRDWPYNEQFF
TRBD1	TRBJ2-1	TRBV15	.	TGTGCCACCAGCAGATCCCGGGACAGGGGGCTGAATGAGCAGTTCTTC	CATSRSRDRGLNEQFF
TRBD2	TRBJ2-7	TRBV5-1	.	TGCGCCAGCAGCTTTTCCAGCGGGAGTTCAGCGTACTACGAGCAGTACTTC	CASSFSSGSSAYYEQYF
TRBD1	TRBJ2-3	TRBV7-6	.	TGTGCCAGCAGCTTACTCGTCCCGGGACAGGGTTTCGGAGATACGCAGTATTTT	CASSLLVPGQGFGDTQYF
.	TRBJ1-3	TRBV7-8	.	TGTGCCAGCAGCAGGGGACGGACCTCTGGAAACACCATATATTTT	CASSRGRTSGNTIYF
.	TRBJ2-1	TRBV9	once	TGTGCCAGCAGCGTAGACTCGTACCTACAAGGGCAGTTCTTC	CASSVDSYLQGQFF
.	TRBJ2-3	TRBV7-2	.	TGTGCCAGCAGCTTACAGACAGGACAACTAAGCACAGATACGCAGTATTTT	CASSLQTGQLSTDTQYF
.	TRBJ1-2	TRBV29-1	many	TGCAGCGCGGGAGACAACTATGGCTACACCTTC	CSAGDNYGYTF
.	TRBJ2-7	TRBV6-6	.	TGTGCCAGCAGTCCGACAGGTTACGAGCAGTACTTC	CASSPTGYEQYF
.	TRBJ2-7	TRBV29-1	.	TGCAGCGTCTGTCCCGGGATTAGCTCCTACGAGCAGTACTTC	CSVCPGISSYEQYF
.	TRBJ2-2	TRBV19	.	TGTGCCAGTAGTACCGGGACCCATAACACCGGGGAGCTGTTTTTT	CASSTGTHNTGELFF
.	TRBJ2-5	TRBV20-1	.	TGCAGTCCACAGCATCAAGAGACCCAGTACTTC	CSPQHQETQYF
.	TRBJ1-5	TRBV28	.	TGTGCCAGCAGCCGCGGGGTTTGGAATCAGCCCCAGCATTTT	CASSRGVWNQPQHF
.	TRBJ2-7	TRBV6-5	.	TGTGCCAGCAGCTATCGGGACGCCTACGAGCAGTACTTC	CASSYRDAYEQYF
TRBD2	TRBJ2-7	TRBV6-1	.	TGTGCCAGCAGTGTAAGCCCGGGAGGGTTTGATGTCTACGAGCAGTACTTC	CASSVSPGGFDVYEQYF
.	TRBJ2-4	TRBV5-6	.	TGTGCCAGCAGCTTGCGACGGAAAAAGGACATTCAGTACTTC	CASSLRRKKDIQYF
TRBD1	TRBJ2-5	TRBV5-1	.	TGCGCCAGCAGCTATCAGGGGGAAGAGACCCAGTACTTC	CASSYQGEETQYF
.	TRBJ2-7	TRBV5-1	.	TGCGCCAGCAGCTTGGCCCAGTTTCGGGAGCAGTACTTC	CASSLAQFREQYF
TRBD2	TRBJ2-5	TRBV5-6	few	TGTGCCAGCAGCAGGACTAGCGGGGAAGTCAAGCAGTACTTC	CASSRTSGEVKQYF
.	TRBJ2-1	TRBV12-5	.	TGTGCTAGTGGTACTGGGGGAAGCTACAATGAGCAGTTCTTC	CASGTGGSYNEQFF
.	TRBJ1-4	TRBV28	few	TGTGCCAGCAGTTTATCACGGGGATTATATCTTCCCTCTAATGAAAAACTGTTTTTT	CASSLSRGLYLPSNEKLFF
.	TRBJ1-5	TRBV28	.	TGTGCCAGCAGTTTAAGAGGATTCAATCAGCCCCAGCATTTT	CASSLRGFNQPQHF
TRBD1	TRBJ2-3	TRBV5-1	.	TGCGCCAGCAGCGCACTACAGGGGTGGTCAGATACGCAGTATTTT	CASSALQGWSDTQYF
TRBD2	TRBJ2-1	TRBV5-1	.	TGCGCCAGCACCAATGAGCCGGGACTAGCGGGAGTCCGGTTCTTC	CASTNEPGLAGVRFF
.	TRBJ2-6	TRBV18	.	TGTGCCAGCTCAACGTCCGTACAGGGTGCTGGGGCCAACGTCCTGACTTTC	CASSTSVQGAGANVLTF
TRBD2	TRBJ2-5	TRBV9	.	TGTGCCAGCAGCGCCCTCCTAGCGGGAGGGAGGGAGACCCAGTACTTC	CASSALLAGGRETQYF
.	TRBJ1-1	TRBV7-9	.	TGTGCCAGCAGCCCACAGGGAAGGATCAACACTGAAGCTTTCTTT	CASSPQGRINTEAFF
.	TRBJ2-3	TRBV5-1	.	TGCGCCAGCAGCTTGGGGGACAGCACAGATACGCAGTATTTT	CASSLGDSTDTQYF
.	TRBJ1-3	TRBV5-1	.	TGCGCCAGCAGCCTACGATACAGCCGCTCTGGAAACACCATATATTTT	CASSLRYSRSGNTIYF
TRBD1	TRBJ1-6	TRBV11-2	few	TGTGCCAGCAGCCCTAACACAGGGGCCTATAATTCACCCCTCCACTTT	CASSPNTGAYNSPLHF
TRBD2	TRBJ2-7	TRBV27	.	TGTGCCAGCAGTCCAGCGGGGGGGTCGGGACTAGCGGGAGGAGTTAGCGAGCAGTACTTC	CASSPAGGSGLAGGVSEQYF
TRBD1	TRBJ1-5	TRBV5-6	.	TGTGCCAGCAGCTACAGCCGGGGCAGGGGGCTGTGGCAGCCCCAGCATTTT	CASSYSRGRGLWQPQHF
.	TRBJ1-1	TRBV20-1	many	TGCAGTGCTAGGCGGTCAGAAGCTTTCTTT	CSARRSEAFF
.	TRBJ2-7	TRBV9	.	TGTGCCAGCAGCGTAGTAGCCCGCTACGAGCAGTACTTC	CASSVVARYEQYF
TRBD1	TRBJ2-7	TRBV13	.	TGTGCCAGCAGCTTACTGGTCAACACGGGCGGGACAGGGGGCGCGGAGCGGTACTACGAGCAGTACTTC	CASSLLVNTGGTGGAERYYEQYF
.	TRBJ1-6	TRBV5-1	.	TGCGCCAGCAGCTTGGGACGCATTTTTAGCAATTCACCCCTCCACTTT	CASSLGRIFSNSPLHF
TRBD2	TRBJ2-7	TRBV27	few	TGTGCCAGCAGTTTATCCTTTGGACTAGAGTACGAGCAGTACTTC	CASSLSFGLEYEQYF
.	TRBJ2-3	TRBV30	.	TGTGCCTGGACCGATAGCGTGCAGTGGGATACGCAGTATTTT	CAWTDSVQWDTQYF
TRBD1	TRBJ1-3	TRBV19	.	TGTGCCAGTAGTATGGGACAGGGGGCCTTCGGAAACACCATATATTTT	CASSMGQGAFGNTIYF